The count of the clone carrying this TCR beta chain is one. The record originates from a study of T cell changes during pregnancy in multiple sclerosis. Assay: immunoSEQ multiplex PCR; the TCRdb copy retains only in-frame clones and omits some. The sample has 80,000 or so clones; 92% are singletons. The CDR3 runs to 13 residues. The germline gives CDR1 GTSNPN, CDR2 SVGIG (reference sequence). The trim removed 4 bases at V and 3 bases at J, leaving 5 bases unmatched. The starting material was peripheral blood, obtained before pregnancy. This clonotype was sampled from a female donor with multiple sclerosis, enrolled in a pregnancy study. The V gene is TRBV30, the J gene TRBJ2-7; 8 bases are a match to TRBD2. The DNA of the CDR3 is TGTGCCTGGAATAGCGGGATCGACTACGAGCAGTACTTC. Its translation: CAWNSGIDYEQYF.